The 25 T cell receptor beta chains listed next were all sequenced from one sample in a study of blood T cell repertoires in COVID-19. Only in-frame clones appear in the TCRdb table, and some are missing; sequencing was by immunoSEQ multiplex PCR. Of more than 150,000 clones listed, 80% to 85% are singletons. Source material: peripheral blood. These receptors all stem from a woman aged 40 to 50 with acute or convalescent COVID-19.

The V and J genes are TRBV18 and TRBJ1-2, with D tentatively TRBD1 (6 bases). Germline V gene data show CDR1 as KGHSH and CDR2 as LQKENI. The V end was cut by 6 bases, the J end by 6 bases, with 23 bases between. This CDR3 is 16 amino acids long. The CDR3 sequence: CASSPTIIEGGNGYTF. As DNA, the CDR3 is TGTGCCAGCTCGCCAACTATTATTGAGGGGGGGAATGGCTACACCTTC.

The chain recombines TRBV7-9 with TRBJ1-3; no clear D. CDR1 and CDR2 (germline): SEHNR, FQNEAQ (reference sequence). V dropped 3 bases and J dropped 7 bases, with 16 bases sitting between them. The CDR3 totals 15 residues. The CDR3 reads CASSFTLTGINTIYF. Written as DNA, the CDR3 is TGTGCCAGCAGCTTCACTTTGACGGGGATTAACACCATATATTTT.

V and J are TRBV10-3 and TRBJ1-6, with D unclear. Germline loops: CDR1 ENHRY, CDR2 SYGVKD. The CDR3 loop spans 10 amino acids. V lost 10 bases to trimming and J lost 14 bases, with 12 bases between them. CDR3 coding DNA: TGTGCCACCCGGAGTATGACCCTCCACTTT. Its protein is CATRSMTLHF.

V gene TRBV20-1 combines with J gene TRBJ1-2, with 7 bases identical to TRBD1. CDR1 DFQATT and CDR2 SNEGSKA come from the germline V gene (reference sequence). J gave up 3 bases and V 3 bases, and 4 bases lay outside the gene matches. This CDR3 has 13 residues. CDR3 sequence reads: CSASWGTDYGYTF. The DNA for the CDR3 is TGCAGTGCTAGTTGGGGGACAGACTATGGCTACACCTTC.

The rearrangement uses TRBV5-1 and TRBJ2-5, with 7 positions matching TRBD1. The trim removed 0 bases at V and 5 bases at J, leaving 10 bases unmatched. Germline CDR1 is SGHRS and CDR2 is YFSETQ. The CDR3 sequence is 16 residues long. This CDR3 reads CASSLEGHRGQETQYF. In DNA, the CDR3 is TGCGCCAGCAGCTTGGAAGGCCACAGGGGTCAGGAGACCCAGTACTTC.

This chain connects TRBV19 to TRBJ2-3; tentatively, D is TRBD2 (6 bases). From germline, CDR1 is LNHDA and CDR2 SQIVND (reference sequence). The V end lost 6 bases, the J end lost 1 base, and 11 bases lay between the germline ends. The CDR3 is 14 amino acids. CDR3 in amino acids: CASRRGSGTDTQYF. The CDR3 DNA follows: TGTGCCAGTAGGCGGGGTTCCGGCACAGATACGCAGTATTTT.

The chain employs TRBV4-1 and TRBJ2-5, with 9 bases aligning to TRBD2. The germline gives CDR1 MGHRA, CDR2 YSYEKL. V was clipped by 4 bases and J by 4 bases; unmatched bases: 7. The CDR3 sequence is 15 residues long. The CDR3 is CASSRGTSSLETQYF. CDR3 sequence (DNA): TGCGCCAGCAGCCGTGGGACTAGCTCACTAGAGACCCAGTACTTC.

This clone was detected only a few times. In nucleotides, the CDR3 is TGTGCCAGCAGCCATTATTACAGCCGGAACGAGCAGTACTTC. Protein product: CASSHYYSRNEQYF. V and J are TRBV3-1 (or the pseudogene TRBV3-2) and TRBJ2-7; no clear D. The germline gives CDR1 LGHDT, CDR2 YNNKEL (reference sequence). V lost 3 bases and J 5 bases, leaving 14 bases between the germline ends. The CDR3 is 14 amino acids.

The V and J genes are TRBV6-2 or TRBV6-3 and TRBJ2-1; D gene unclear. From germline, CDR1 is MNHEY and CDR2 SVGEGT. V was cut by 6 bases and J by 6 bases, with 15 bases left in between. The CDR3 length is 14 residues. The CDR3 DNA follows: TGTGCCAGCAGCCCCCCCGGTGCAGGCAATGAGCAGTTCTTC. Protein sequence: CASSPPGAGNEQFF.

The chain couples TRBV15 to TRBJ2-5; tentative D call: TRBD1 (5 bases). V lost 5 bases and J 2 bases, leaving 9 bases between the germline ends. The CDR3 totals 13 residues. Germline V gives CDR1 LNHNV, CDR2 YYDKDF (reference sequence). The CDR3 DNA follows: TGTGCCACCAGCCAAAGACAGCAAGAGACCCAGTACTTC. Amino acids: CATSQRQQETQYF.

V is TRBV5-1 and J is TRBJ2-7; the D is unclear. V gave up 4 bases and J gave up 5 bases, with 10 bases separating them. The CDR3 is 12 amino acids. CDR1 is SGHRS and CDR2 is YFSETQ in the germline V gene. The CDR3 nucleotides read TGCGCCAGCAGCCCACTGGGCGACGAGCAGTACTTC. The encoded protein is CASSPLGDEQYF.

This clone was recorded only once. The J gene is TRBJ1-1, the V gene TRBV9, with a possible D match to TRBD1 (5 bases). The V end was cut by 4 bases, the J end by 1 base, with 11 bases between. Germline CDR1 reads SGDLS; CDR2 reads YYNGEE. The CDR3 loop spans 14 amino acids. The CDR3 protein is CASSPQTGNTEAFF. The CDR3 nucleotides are TGTGCCAGCAGCCCCCAAACAGGGAACACTGAAGCTTTCTTT.

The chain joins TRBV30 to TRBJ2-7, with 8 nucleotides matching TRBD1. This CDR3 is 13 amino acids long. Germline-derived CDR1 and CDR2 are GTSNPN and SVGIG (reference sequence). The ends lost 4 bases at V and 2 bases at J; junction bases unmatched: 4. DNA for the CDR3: TGTGCCTGGACCCCGGGACAGGCCTACGAGCAGTACTTC. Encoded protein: CAWTPGQAYEQYF. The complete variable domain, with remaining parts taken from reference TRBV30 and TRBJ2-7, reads SQTIHQWPATLVQPVGSPLSLECTVEGTSNPNLYWYRQAAGRGLQLLFYSVGIGQISSEVPQNLSASRPQDRQFILSSKKLLLSDSGFYLCAWTPGQAYEQYFGPGTRLTVT.

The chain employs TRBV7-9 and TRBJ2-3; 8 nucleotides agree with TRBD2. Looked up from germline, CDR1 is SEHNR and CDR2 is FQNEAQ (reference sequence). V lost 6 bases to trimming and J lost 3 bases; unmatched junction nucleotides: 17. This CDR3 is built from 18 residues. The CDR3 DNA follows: TGTGCCAGCAGTAGAAGGAGTAGCGGGATGCTCGGTACAGATACGCAGTATTTT. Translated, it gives CASSRRSSGMLGTDTQYF.

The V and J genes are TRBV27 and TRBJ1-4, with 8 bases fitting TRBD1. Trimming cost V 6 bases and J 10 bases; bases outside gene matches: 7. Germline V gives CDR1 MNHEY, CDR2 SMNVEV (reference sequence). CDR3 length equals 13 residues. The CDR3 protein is CASRQGAGGKLFF. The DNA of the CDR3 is TGTGCCAGCAGGCAGGGGGCAGGTGGAAAACTGTTTTTT.

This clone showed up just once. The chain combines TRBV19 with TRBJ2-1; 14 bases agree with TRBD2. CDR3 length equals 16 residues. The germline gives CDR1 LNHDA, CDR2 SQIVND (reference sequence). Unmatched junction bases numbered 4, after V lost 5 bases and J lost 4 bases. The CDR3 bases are TGTGCCAGTAGTTTTGGACTAGCGGGGGGTTACAATGAGCAGTTCTTC. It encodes CASSFGLAGGYNEQFF.

CDR3 sequence: CASSQRGQGRLYGYTF. CDR3 bases: TGTGCCAGCAGCCAGAGGGGGCAGGGGCGGTTGTATGGCTACACCTTC. The rearrangement uses TRBV7-9 and TRBJ1-2, with TRBD1 matching over 7 bases. This CDR3 contains 16 residues. The V and J ends lost 5 bases and 5 bases, in that order; junction bases with no gene match: 14. Germline CDR1 and CDR2: SEHNR and FQNEAQ (reference sequence).

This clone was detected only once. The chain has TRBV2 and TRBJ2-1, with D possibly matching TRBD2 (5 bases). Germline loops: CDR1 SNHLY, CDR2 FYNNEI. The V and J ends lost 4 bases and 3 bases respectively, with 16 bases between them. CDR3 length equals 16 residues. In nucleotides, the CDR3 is TGTGCCAGCAGTGCCCCCCAGGACTCCAACTACAATGAGCAGTTCTTC. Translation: CASSAPQDSNYNEQFF.

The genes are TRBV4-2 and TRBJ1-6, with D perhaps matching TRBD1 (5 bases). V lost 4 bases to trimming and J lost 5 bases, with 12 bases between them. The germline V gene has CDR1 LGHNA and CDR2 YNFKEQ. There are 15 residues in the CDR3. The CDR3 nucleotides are TGTGCCAGCAGCCCCAGCCAGGGAAATAATTCACCCCTCCACTTT. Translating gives CASSPSQGNNSPLHF.

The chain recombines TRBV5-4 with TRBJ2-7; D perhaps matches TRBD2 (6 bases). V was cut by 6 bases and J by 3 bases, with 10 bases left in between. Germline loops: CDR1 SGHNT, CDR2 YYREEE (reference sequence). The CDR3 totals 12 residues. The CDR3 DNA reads TGTGCCAGCACTTCCGGGGGCTACGAGCAGTACTTC. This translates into CASTSGGYEQYF.

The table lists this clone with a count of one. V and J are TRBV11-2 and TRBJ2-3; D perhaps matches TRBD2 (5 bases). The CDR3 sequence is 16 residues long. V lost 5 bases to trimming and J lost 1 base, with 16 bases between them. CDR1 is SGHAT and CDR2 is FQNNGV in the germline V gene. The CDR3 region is CASSRRTFGGTDTQYF. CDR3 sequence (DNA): TGTGCCAGCAGCCGTAGAACATTCGGGGGCACAGATACGCAGTATTTT.

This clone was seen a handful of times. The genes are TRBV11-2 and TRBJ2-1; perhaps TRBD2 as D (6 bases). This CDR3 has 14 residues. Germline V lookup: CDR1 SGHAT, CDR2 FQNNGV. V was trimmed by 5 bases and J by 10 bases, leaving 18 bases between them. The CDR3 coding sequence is TGTGCCAGCAGCCCCGGCGCGGGGCCGGGAGAGCAGTTCTTC. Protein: CASSPGAGPGEQFF.

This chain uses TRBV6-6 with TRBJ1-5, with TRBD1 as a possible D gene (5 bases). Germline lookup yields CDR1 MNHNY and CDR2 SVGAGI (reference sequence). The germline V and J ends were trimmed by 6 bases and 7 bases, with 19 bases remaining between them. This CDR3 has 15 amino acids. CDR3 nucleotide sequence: TGTGCCAGCAGCAGAACCGACCTAAAGGGGCAGCCCCAGCATTTT. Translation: CASSRTDLKGQPQHF.

Written as DNA, the CDR3 is TGTGCCAGCAGCCTCGACAGGGGCCAGAGCTCCTACAATGAGCAGTTCTTC. This encodes CASSLDRGQSSYNEQFF. The chain uses TRBV7-9 and TRBJ2-1; TRBD1 aligns across 8 bases. The CDR3 is made up of 17 amino acids. The J segment lost 0 bases and the V segment lost 5 bases, leaving 9 bases of the junction unmatched. Germline CDR1 and CDR2: SEHNR and FQNEAQ (reference sequence).

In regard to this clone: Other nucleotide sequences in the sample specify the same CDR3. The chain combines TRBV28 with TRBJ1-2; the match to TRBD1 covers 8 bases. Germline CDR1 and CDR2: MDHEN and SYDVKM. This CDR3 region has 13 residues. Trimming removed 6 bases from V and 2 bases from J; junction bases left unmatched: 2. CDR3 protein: CASSPGGNYGYTF. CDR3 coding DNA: TGTGCCAGCAGCCCAGGGGGCAACTATGGCTACACCTTC.